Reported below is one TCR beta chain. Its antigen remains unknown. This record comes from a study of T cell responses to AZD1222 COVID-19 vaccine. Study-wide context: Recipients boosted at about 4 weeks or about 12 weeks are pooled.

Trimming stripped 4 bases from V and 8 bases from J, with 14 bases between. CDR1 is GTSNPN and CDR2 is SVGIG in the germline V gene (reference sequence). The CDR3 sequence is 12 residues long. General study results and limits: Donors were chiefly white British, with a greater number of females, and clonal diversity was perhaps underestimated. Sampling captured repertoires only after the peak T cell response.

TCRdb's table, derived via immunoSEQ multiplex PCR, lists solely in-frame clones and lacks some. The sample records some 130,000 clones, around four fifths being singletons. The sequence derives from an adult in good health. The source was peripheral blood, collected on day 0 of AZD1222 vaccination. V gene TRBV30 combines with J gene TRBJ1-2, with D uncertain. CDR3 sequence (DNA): TGTGCCTGGAAGAAAGAGATCAGAGGCTACACCTTC. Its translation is CAWKKEIRGYTF.